This TCR beta chain appears in the sequencing data of a study of blood T cell repertoires in COVID-19. Study at large: Sites across the United States, Italy and Spain contributed samples from acute and convalescent COVID-19. PBMCs, B-cell-depleted T cells, or T cells were the source of the cDNA or gDNA that made up the material.

There are 15 residues in the CDR3. CDR1 is LGHDT and CDR2 is YNNKEL in the germline V gene (reference sequence). With 4 bases clipped from V and 7 bases from J, the junction kept 12 bases outside the gene matches. The table came from immunoSEQ multiplex PCR; TCRdb's copy has only in-frame clones and leaves some out. The table records some 260,000 clones, more than 75% of them present only once. V is TRBV3-1 (or the pseudogene TRBV3-2) and J is TRBJ2-7, with 8 bases aligning to TRBD2. The sequenced material came from PBMCs or T cells enriched from blood (not recorded which). This TCR was sampled from a man in his forties or fifties who had recovered from COVID-19. The CDR3 loop reads CASSPRAGVNDEQYF. The CDR3, as DNA: TGTGCCAGCAGCCCCCGAGCGGGAGTGAATGATGAGCAGTACTTC.